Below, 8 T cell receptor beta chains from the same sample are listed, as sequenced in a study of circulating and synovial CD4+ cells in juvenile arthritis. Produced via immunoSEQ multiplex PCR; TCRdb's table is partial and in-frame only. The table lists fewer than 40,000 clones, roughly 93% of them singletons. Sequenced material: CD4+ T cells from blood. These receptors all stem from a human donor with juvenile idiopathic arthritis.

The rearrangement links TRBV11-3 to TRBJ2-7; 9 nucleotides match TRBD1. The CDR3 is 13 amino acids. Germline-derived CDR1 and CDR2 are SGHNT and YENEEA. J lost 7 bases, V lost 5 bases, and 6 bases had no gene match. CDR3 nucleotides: TGTGCCAGCAGCGCCCGACAGGGGGGGGAGCAGTACTTC. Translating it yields CASSARQGGEQYF.

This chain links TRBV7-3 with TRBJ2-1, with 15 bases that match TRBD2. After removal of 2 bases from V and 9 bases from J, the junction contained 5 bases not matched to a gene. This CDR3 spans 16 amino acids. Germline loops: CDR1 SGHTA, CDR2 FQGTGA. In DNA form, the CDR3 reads TGTGCCAGCAGCTTAGCGGGACTAGCGGGAGGCGGTGAGCAGTTCTTC. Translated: CASSLAGLAGGGEQFF.

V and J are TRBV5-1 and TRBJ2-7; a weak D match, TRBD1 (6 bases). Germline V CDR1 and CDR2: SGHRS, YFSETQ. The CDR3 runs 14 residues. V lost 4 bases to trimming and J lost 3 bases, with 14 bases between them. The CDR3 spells CASSPQGPRYEQYF. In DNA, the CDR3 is TGCGCCAGCAGCCCCCAGGGGCCGCGCTACGAGCAGTACTTC.

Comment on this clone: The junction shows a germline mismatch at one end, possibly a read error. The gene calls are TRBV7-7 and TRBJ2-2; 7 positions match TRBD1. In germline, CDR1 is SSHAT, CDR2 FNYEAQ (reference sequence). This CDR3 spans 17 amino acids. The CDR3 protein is CASSLETGAPNTGELFF. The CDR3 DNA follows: TGTGCTAGCAGCTTAGAAACAGGGGCGCCGAACACCGGGGAGCTGTTTTTT.

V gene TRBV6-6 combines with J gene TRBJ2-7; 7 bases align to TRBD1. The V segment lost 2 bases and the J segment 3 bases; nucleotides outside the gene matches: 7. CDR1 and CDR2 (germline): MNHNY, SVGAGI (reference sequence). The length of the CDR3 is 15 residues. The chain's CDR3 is CASSYVGQSNYEQYF. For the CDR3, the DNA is TGTGCCAGCAGTTACGTGGGACAGTCGAACTACGAGCAGTACTTC.

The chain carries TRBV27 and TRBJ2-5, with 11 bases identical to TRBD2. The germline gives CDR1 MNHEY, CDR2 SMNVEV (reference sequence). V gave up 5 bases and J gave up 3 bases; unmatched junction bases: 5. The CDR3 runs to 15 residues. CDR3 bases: TGTGCCAGCAGTGCCCTAGCGGGAGGTGAAGAGACCCAGTACTTC. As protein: CASSALAGGEETQYF.

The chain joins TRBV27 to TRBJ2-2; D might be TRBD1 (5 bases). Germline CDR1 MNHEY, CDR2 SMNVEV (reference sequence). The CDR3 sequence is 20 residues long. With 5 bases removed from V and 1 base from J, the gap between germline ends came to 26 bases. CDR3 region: CASSPMPYLREKQNTGELFF. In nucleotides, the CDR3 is TGTGCCAGCAGTCCTATGCCATATCTCAGGGAAAAGCAGAACACCGGGGAGCTGTTTTTT.

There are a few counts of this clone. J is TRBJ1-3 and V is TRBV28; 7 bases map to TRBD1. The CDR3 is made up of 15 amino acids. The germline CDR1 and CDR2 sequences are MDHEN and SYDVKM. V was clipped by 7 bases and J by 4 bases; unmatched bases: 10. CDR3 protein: CASTQQRGLGNTIYF. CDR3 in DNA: TGTGCCAGCACCCAACAAAGGGGGCTCGGAAACACCATATATTTT.